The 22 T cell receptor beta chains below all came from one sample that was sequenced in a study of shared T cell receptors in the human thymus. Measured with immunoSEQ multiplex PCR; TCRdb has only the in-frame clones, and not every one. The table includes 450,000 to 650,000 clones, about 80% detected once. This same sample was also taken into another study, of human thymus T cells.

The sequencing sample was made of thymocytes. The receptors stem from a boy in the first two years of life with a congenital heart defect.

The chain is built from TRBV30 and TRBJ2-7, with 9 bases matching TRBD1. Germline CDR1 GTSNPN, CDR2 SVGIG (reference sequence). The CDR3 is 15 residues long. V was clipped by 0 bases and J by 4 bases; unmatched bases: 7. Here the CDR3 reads CAWSVSGTGIYEQYF. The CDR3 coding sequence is TGTGCCTGGAGTGTAAGCGGGACAGGGATTTACGAGCAGTACTTC.

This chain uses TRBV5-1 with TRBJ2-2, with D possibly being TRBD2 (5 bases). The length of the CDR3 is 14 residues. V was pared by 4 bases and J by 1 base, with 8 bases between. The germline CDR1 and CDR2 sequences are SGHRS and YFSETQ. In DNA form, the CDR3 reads TGCGCCAGCAGCCTGAGCGGGAACACCGGGGAGCTGTTTTTT. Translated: CASSLSGNTGELFF.

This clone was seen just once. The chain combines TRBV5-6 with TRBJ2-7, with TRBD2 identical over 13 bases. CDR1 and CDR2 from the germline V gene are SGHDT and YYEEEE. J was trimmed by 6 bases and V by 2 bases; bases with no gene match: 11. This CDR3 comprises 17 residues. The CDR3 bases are TGTGCCAGCAGCTTACAACCGACAGGACTAGCGGGAGTCGAGCAGTACTTC. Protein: CASSLQPTGLAGVEQYF.

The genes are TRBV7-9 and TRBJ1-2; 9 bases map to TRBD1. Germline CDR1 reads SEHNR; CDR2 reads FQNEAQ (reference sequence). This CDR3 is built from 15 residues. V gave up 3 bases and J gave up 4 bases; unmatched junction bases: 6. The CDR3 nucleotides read TGTGCCAGCAGCTTCCGACAGGGGGGTATCTATGGCTACACCTTC. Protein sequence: CASSFRQGGIYGYTF.

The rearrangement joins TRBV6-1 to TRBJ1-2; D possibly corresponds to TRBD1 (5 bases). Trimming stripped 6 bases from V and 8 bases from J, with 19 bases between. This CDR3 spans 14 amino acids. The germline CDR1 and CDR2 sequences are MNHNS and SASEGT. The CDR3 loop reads CASRLPGGSDGYTF. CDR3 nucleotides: TGTGCCAGCAGGCTCCCGGGGGGGTCTGACGGCTACACCTTC.

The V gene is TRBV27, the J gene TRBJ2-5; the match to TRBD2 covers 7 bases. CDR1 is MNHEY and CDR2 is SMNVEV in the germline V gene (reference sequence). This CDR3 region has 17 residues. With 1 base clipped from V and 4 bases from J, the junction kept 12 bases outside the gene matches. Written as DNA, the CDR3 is TGTGCCAGCAGTTTATTCCCCGAGGGAGGGGCTGGAGAGACCCAGTACTTC. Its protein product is CASSLFPEGGAGETQYF.

CDR3 residues: CASSEEGGAGDQTNEKLFF. The CDR3 bases are TGTGCCAGCAGTGAAGAGGGAGGGGCAGGGGATCAAACTAATGAAAAACTGTTTTTT. The V gene is TRBV6-1, the J gene TRBJ1-4; weak D call: TRBD1 (6 bases). Germline V lookup: CDR1 MNHNS, CDR2 SASEGT. V lost 1 base and J lost 1, with 19 bases in between. The CDR3 sequence is 19 residues long.

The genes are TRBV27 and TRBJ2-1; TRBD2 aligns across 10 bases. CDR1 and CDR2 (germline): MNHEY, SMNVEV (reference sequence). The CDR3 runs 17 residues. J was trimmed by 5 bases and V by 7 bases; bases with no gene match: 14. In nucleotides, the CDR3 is TGTGCCAGCAACCCTAGAGCGGGAGGGCCGATGGACAATGAGCAGTTCTTC. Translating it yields CASNPRAGGPMDNEQFF.

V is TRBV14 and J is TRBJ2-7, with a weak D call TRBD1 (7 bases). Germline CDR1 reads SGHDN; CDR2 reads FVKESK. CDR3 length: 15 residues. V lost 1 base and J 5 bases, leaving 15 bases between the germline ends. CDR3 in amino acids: CASSQGRDSGHEQYF. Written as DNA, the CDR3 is TGTGCCAGCAGCCAAGGGCGGGACAGCGGGCACGAGCAGTACTTC.

The CDR3: CASSYSRGLNQPQHF. The CDR3 bases are TGTGCCAGCAGTTACTCGCGGGGCCTTAATCAGCCCCAGCATTTT. The rearrangement joins TRBV6-5 to TRBJ1-5; perhaps TRBD1 as D (5 bases). Germline V lookup: CDR1 MNHEY, CDR2 SVGAGI. The CDR3 consists of 15 residues. V was shortened by 0 bases and J by 4 bases, with 10 bases between the two germline ends.

CDR3: CASSLGPTEVAFF. The CDR3 region has the DNA TGTGCCAGCAGCTTAGGTCCCACCGAGGTCGCTTTCTTT. This chain joins TRBV11-3 and TRBJ1-1; D is ambiguous. The CDR3 length is 13 residues. In germline, CDR1 is SGHNT, CDR2 YENEEA. V lost 1 base and J 11 bases, leaving 14 bases between the germline ends.

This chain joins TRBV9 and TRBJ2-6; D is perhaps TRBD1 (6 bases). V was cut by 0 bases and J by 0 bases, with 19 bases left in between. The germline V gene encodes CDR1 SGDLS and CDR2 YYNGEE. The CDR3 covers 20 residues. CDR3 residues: CASSVEGENQGYSGANVLTF. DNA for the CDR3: TGTGCCAGCAGCGTAGAGGGTGAGAATCAGGGGTACTCTGGGGCCAACGTCCTGACTTTC.

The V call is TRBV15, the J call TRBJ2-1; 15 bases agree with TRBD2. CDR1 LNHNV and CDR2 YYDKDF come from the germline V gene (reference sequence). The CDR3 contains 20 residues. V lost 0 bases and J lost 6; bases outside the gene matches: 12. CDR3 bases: TGTGCCACCAGCAGAGATGGGGGGACTAGCGGGAGGACCTGCCTCAATGAGCAGTTCTTC. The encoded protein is CATSRDGGTSGRTCLNEQFF.

The CDR3 loop reads CASSIEKLAGGTDTQYF. DNA for the CDR3: TGTGCCAGTAGTATAGAAAAGCTAGCGGGAGGCACAGATACGCAGTATTTT. The chain is built from TRBV19 and TRBJ2-3, with 10 bases matching TRBD2. This CDR3 is 17 amino acids long. Germline lookup yields CDR1 LNHDA and CDR2 SQIVND (reference sequence). The J segment lost 1 base and the V segment lost 0 bases, leaving 4 bases of the junction unmatched. Full variable domain (outside the CDR3, taken from reference TRBV19 and TRBJ2-3): DGGITQSPKYLFRKEGQNVTLSCEQNLNHDAMYWYRQDPGQGLRLIYYSQIVNDFQKGDIAEGYSVSREKKESFPLTVTSAQKNPTAFYLCASSIEKLAGGTDTQYFGPGTRLTVL.

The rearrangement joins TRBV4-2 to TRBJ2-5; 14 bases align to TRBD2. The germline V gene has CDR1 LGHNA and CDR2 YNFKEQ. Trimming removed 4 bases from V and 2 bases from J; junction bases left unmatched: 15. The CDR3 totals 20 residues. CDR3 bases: TGTGCCAGCAGCCGACCGAAACCGAGACTAGCGGGAGGGGAACAAGAGACCCAGTACTTC. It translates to CASSRPKPRLAGGEQETQYF.

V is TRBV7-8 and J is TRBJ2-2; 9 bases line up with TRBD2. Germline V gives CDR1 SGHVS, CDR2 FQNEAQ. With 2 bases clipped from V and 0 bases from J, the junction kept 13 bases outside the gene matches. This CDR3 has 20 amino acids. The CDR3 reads CASSLSKVSGSASNTGELFF. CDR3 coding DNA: TGTGCCAGCAGCTTATCTAAGGTTAGCGGGAGTGCCTCGAACACCGGGGAGCTGTTTTTT.

The CDR3 nucleotides are TGTGCCACCAGCAGTGGGGCAGGGGACCACAATGAGCAGTTCTTC. Translating gives CATSSGAGDHNEQFF. The chain employs TRBV15 and TRBJ2-1, with TRBD1 as a possible D gene (6 bases). CDR3 length: 15 residues. V shed 3 bases and J shed 5 bases, with 14 bases lying between them. Per the germline V gene, CDR1 is LNHNV and CDR2 is YYDKDF (reference sequence).

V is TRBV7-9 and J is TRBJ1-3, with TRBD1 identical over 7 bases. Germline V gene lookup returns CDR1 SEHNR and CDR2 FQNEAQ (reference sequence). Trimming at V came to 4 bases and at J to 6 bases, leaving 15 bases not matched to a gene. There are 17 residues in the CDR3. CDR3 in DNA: TGTGCCAGCAGCTATGAGAGGAGACAGGGATTTGCAAACACCATATATTTT. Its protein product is CASSYERRQGFANTIYF.

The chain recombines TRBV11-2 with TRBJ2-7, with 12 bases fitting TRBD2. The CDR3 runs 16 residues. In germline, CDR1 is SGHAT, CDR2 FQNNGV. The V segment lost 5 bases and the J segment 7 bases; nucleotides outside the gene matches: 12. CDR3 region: CASSETSGSWMGEQYF. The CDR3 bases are TGTGCCAGCAGCGAGACTAGCGGGAGTTGGATGGGGGAGCAGTACTTC. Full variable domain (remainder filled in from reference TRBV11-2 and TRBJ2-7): EAGVAQSPRYKIIEKRQSVAFWCNPISGHATLYWYQQILGQGPKLLIQFQNNGVVDDSQLPKDRFSAERLKGVDSTLKIQPAKLEDSAVYLCASSETSGSWMGEQYFGPGTRLTVT.

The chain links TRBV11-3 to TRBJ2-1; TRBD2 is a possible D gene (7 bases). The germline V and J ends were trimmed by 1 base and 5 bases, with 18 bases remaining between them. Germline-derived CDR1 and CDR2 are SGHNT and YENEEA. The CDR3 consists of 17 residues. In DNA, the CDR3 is TGTGCCAGCAGCTTAGCCCACTGGGGGGGCGAGAACAATGAGCAGTTCTTC. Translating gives CASSLAHWGGENNEQFF.

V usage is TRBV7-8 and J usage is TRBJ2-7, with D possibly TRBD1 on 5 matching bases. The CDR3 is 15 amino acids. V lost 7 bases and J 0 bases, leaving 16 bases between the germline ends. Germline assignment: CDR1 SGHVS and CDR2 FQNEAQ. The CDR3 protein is CASNVNRTSSYEQYF. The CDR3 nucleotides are TGTGCCAGCAACGTCAACAGGACAAGCTCCTACGAGCAGTACTTC.

For the CDR3, the DNA is TGTGCCAGCAGCTCAGTTGCAACATCCACAGATACGCAGTATTTT. Its protein is CASSSVATSTDTQYF. The V call is TRBV7-9, the J call TRBJ2-3; D unresolved. CDR3 size: 15 residues. Germline assignment: CDR1 SEHNR and CDR2 FQNEAQ (reference sequence). Trimming pared 4 bases from V and 2 bases from J, leaving 13 bases between.